The clone carrying this T cell receptor (delta chain) is deemed hyperexpanded. The sample holds other DNA sequences that translate to the same CDR3. This sample stems from a study of gamma-delta T cells after stem cell transplantation. TCRdb re-called the RT-PCR reads through CATT. The repertoire holds roughly 700 delta-chain clones, with just over 2.5% as singletons. The CDR3 has 24 residues. Per the germline V gene, CDR1 is GEAIGNYY and CDR2 is EKD. V lost 0 bases to trimming and J lost 0 bases; unmatched junction nucleotides: 29. This TCR was recovered from a human donor. It is not recorded whose cells these are; they may come from a transplant donor. V and J are TRDV2 and TRDJ1; 8 bases match TRDD3. Sequenced sample: gamma-delta T cells. The CDR3 sequence is CACDTVLRPGTGGTPEGYTDKLIF. CDR3 DNA sequence: TGTGCCTGTGACACCGTTCTACGCCCTGGTACTGGGGGTACCCCTGAAGGGTACACCGATAAACTCATCTTT.